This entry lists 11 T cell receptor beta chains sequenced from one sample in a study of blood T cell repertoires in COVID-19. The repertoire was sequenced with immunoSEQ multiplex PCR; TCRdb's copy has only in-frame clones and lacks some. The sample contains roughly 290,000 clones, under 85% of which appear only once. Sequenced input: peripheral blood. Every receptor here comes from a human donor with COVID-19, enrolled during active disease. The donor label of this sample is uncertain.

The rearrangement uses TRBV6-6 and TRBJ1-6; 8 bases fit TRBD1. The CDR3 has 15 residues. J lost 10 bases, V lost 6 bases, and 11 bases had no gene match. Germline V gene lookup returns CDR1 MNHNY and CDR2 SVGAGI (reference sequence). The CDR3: CASSQPQGAVSPLHF. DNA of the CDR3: TGTGCCAGCAGCCAGCCTCAGGGGGCTGTCTCACCCCTCCACTTT.

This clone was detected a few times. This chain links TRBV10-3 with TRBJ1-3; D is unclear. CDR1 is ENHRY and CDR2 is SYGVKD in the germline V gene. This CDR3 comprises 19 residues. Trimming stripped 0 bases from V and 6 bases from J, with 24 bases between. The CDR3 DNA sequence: TGTGCCATCAGTGAGTCACGGGTTACGGGAGCATACTCTTTAAACACCATATATTTT. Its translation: CAISESRVTGAYSLNTIYF.

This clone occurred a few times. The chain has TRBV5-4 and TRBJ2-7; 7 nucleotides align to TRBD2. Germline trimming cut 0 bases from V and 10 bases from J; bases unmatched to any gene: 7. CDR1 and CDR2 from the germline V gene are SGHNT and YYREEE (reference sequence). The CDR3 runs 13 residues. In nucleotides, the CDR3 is TGTGCCAGCAGCTTGGAGCGGGACCTGGGACAGTACTTC. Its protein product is CASSLERDLGQYF.

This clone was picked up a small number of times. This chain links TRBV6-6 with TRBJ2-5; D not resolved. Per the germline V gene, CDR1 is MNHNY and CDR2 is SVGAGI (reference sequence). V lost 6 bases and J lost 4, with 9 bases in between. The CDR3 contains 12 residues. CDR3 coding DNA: TGTGCCAGCAGGTCCTCGGGAGAGACCCAGTACTTC. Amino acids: CASRSSGETQYF.

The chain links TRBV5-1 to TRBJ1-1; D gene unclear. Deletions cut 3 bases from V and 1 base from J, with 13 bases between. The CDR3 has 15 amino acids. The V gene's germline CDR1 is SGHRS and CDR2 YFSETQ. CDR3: CASSSAQRSNTEAFF. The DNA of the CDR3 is TGCGCCAGCAGCTCAGCCCAGAGGTCGAACACTGAAGCTTTCTTT. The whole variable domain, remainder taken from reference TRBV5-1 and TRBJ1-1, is KAGVTQTPRYLIKTRGQQVTLSCSPISGHRSVSWYQQTPGQGLQFLFEYFSETQRNKGNFPGRFSGRQFSNSRSEMNVSTLELGDSALYLCASSSAQRSNTEAFFGQGTRLTVV.

The CDR3 spells CASSLATSGRSYNEQFF. The DNA of the CDR3 is TGTGCCAGCAGCTTGGCGACTAGCGGCCGCTCCTACAATGAGCAGTTCTTC. V gene TRBV5-4 combines with J gene TRBJ2-1; TRBD2 matches at 9 bases. From germline, CDR1 is SGHNT and CDR2 YYREEE (reference sequence). The CDR3 spans 17 residues. V lost 0 bases, J lost 0 bases, and 4 bases stayed unmatched. Full variable domain (outside the CDR3, taken from reference TRBV5-4 and TRBJ2-1): ETGVTQSPTHLIKTRGQQVTLRCSSQSGHNTVSWYQQALGQGPQFIFQYYREEENGRGNFPPRFSGLQFPNYSSELNVNALELDDSALYLCASSLATSGRSYNEQFFGPGTRLTVL.

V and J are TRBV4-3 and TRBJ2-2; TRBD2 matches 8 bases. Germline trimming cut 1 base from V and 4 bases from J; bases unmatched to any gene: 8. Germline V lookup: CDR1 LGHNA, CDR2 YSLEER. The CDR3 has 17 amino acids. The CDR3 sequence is CASSQVSGREGTGELFF. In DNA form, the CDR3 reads TGCGCCAGCAGCCAAGTAAGCGGGAGAGAAGGCACCGGGGAGCTGTTTTTT.

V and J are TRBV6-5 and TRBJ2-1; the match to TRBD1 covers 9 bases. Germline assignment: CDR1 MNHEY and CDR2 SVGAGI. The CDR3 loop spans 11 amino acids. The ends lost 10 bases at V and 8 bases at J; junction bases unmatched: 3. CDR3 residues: CAITGGHEQFF. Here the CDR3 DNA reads TGTGCCATCACAGGGGGCCATGAGCAGTTCTTC.

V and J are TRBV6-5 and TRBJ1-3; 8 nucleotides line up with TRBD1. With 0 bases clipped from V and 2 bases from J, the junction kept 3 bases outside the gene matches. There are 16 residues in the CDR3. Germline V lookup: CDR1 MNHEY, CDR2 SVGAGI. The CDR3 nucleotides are TGTGCCAGCAGTTACTCGTGGACAGGGCCTGGAAACACCATATATTTT. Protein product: CASSYSWTGPGNTIYF.

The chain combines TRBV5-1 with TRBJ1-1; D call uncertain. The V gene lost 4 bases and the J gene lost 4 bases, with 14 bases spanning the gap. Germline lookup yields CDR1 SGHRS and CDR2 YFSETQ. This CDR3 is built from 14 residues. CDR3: CASSPGTVGTEAFF. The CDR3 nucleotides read TGCGCCAGCAGCCCGGGTACGGTTGGCACTGAAGCTTTCTTT.

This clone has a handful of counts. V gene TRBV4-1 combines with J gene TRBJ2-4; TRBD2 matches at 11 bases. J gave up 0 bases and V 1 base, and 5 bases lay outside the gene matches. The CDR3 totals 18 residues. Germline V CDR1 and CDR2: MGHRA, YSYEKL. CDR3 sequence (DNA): TGCGCCAGCAGCCAAGGGCTAGCGGGAGGTCCAGCCAAAAACATTCAGTACTTC. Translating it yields CASSQGLAGGPAKNIQYF.